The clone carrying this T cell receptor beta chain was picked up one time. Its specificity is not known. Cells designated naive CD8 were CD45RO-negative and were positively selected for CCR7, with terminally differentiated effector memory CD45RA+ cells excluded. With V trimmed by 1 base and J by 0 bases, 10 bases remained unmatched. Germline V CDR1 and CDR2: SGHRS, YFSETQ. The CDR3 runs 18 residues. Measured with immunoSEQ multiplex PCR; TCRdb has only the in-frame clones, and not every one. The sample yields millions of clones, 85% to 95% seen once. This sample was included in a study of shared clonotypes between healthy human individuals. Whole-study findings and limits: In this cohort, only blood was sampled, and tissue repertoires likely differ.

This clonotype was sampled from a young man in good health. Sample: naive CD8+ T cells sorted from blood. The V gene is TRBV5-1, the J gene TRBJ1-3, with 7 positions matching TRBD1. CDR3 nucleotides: TGCGCCAGCAGCTTGCTGACGGGACAGAACGACTCTGGAAACACCATATATTTT. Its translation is CASSLLTGQNDSGNTIYF.